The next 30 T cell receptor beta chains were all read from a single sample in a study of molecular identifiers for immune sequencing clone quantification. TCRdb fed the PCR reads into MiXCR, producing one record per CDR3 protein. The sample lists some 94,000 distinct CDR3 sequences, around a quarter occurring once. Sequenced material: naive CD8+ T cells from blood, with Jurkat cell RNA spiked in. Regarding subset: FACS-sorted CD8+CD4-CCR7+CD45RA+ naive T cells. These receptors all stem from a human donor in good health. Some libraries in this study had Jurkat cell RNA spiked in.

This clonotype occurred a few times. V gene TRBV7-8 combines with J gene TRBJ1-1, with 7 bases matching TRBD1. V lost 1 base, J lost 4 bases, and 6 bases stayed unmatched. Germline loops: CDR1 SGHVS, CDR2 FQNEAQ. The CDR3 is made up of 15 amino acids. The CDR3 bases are TGTGCCAGCAGCTTAGGTAGGCAGGGGGGCACTGAAGCTTTCTTT. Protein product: CASSLGRQGGTEAFF.

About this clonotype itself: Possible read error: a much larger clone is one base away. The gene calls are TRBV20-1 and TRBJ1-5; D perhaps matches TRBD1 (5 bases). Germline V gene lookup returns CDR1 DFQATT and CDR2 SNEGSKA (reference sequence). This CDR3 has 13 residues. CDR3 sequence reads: CGAARDRFQPQHF. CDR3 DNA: TGCGGTGCCGCGAGGGACCGCTTTCAGCCCCAGCATTTT.

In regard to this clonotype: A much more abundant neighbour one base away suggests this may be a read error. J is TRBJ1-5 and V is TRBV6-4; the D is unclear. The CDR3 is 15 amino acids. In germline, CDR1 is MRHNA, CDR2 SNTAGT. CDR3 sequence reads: CASSDTDLSNQPQLF. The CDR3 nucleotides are TGTGCCAGCAGTGACACAGACCTTAGCAATCAGCCCCAGCTTTTT.

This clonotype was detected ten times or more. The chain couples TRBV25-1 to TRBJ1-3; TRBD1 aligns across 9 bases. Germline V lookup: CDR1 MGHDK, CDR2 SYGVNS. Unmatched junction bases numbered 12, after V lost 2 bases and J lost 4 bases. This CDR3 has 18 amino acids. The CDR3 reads CASSEPRDRAESGNTIYF. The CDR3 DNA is TGTGCCAGCAGTGAACCCCGGGACAGGGCCGAATCGGGAAACACCATATATTTT.

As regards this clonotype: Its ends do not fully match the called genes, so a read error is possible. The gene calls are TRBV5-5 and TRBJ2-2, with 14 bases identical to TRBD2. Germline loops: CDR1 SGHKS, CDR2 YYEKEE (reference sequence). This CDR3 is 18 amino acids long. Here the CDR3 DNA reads TGTGCCGGCAGCTCGGGGACTAGCGGGAGTCGCGGCACCGGGGAGCTGTTTTTT. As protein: CAGSSGTSGSRGTGELFF.

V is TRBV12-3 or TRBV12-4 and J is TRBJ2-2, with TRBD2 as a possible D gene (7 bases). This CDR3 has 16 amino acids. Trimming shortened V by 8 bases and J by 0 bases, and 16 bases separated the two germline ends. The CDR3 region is CASSSWGGPNTGELFF. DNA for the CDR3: TGTGCCAGCTCAAGTTGGGGGGGGCCGAACACCGGGGAGCTGTTTTTT.

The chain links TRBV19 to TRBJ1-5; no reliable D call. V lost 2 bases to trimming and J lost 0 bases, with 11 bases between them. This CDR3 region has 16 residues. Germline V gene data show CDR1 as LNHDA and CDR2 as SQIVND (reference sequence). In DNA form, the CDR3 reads TGTGCCAGTAGTATACGTCCACGGTATAGCAATCAGCCCCAGCATTTT. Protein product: CASSIRPRYSNQPQHF.

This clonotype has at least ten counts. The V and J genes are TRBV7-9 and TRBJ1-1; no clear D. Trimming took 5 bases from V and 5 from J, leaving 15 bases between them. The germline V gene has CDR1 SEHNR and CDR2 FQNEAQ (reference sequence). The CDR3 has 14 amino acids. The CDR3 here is CASSPRSGETEAFF. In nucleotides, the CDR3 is TGTGCCAGCAGCCCACGATCAGGTGAAACTGAAGCTTTCTTT.

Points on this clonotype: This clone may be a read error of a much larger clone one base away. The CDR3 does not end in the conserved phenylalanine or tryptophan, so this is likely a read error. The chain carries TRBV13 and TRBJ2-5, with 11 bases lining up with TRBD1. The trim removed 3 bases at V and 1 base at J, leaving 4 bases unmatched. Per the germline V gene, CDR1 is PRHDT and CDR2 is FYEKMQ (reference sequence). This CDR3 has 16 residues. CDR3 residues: CASSFRTGGLQETQYV. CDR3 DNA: TGTGCCAGCAGCTTTAGGACAGGGGGCCTCCAAGAGACCCAGTACGTC.

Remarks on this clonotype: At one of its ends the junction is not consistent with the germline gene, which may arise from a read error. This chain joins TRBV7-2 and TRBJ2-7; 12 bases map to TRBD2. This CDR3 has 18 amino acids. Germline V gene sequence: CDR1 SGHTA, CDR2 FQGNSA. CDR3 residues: CASSLEPTLAGGDYAQYF. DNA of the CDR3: TGTGCCAGCAGCTTAGAGCCGACTCTAGCGGGAGGGGATTACGCGCAGTACTTC.

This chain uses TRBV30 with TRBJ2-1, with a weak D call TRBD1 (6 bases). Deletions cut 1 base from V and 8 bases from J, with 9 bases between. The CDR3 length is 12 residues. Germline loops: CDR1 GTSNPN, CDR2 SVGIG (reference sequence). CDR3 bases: TGTGCCTGGAGTGCAGGGGTCGATGAGCAGTTCTTC. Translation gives CAWSAGVDEQFF.

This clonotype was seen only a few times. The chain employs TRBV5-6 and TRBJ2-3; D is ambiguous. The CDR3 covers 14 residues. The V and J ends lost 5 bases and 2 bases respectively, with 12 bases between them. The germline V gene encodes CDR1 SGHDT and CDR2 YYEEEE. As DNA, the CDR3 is TGTGCCAGCAGTCCGGGTGCAATCACAGATACGCAGTATTTT. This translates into CASSPGAITDTQYF. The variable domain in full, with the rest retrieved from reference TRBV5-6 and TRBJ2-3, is DAGVTQSPTHLIKTRGQQVTLRCSPKSGHDTVSWYQQALGQGPQFIFQYYEEEERQRGNFPDRFSGHQFPNYSSELNVNALLLGDSALYLCASSPGAITDTQYFGPGTRLTVL.

The CDR3 protein is CSARDLASSTDTQYF. In nucleotides, the CDR3 is TGCAGTGCTAGAGATTTGGCCTCTAGCACAGATACGCAGTATTTT. The rearrangement links TRBV20-1 to TRBJ2-3; no clear D. With 0 bases removed from V and 0 bases from J, the gap between germline ends came to 10 bases. CDR1 is DFQATT, CDR2 SNEGSKA, per germline (reference sequence). The CDR3 totals 15 residues.

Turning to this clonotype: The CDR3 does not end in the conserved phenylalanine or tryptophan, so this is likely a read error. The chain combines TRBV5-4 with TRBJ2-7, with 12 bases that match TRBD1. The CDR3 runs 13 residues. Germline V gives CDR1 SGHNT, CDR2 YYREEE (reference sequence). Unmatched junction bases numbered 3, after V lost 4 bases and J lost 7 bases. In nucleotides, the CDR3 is TGTGCCAGCAGCCTGGGACAGGGGGCAGAGCAGTACTCC. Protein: CASSLGQGAEQYS.

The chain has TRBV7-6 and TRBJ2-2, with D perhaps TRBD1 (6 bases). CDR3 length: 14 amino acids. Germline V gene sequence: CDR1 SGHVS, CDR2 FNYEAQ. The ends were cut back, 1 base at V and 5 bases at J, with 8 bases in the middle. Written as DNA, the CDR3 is TGTGCCAGCAGCTTAGAGGGGGAGACCGGGGAGCTGTTTTTT. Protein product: CASSLEGETGELFF.

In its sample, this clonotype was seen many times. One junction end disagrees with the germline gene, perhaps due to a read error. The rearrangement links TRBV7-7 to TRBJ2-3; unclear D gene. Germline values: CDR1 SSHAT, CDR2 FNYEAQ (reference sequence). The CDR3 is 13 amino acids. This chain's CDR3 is CASSNLGADTQYF. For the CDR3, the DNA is TGTGCTAGCAGTAATTTAGGTGCAGATACGCAGTATTTT.

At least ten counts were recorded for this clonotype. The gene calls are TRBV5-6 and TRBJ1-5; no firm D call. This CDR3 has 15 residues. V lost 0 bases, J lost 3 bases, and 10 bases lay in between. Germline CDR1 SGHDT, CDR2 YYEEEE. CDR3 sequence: CASSLALQSNQPQHF. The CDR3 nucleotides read TGTGCCAGCAGCTTGGCCCTACAGTCCAATCAGCCCCAGCATTTT.

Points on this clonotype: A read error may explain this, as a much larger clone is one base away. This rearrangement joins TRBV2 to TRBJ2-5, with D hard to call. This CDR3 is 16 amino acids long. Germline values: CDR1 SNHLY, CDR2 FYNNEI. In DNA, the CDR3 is TGTGCCAGCAGTGAAGGTTTCCAACCTTTACAAGAGCCCCAGTACTTC. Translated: CASSEGFQPLQEPQYF.

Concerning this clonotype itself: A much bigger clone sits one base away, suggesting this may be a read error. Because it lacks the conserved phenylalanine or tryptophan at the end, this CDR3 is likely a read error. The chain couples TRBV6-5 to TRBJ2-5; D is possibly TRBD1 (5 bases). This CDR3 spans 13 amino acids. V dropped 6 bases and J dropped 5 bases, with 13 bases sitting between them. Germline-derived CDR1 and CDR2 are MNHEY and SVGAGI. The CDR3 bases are TGTGCCAGCAGCCTCAGGGTAGGCGAGACCCAGTACATC. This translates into CASSLRVGETQYI.

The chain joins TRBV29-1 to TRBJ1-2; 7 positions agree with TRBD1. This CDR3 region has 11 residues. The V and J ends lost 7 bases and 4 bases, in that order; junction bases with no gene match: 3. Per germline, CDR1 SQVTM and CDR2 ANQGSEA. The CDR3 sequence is CSARDSYGYTF. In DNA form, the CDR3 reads TGCAGCGCACGGGACAGCTATGGCTACACCTTC.

DNA for the CDR3: TGCGCCAGCAGCCAAGATACTGCTATACCATCCTACAATGAGCAGTTCTTC. Amino acid sequence: CASSQDTAIPSYNEQFF. The V gene is TRBV4-3, the J gene TRBJ2-1; D gene unclear. Trimming took 0 bases from V and 1 from J, leaving 13 bases between them. The CDR3 is 17 amino acids. Germline V gives CDR1 LGHNA, CDR2 YSLEER.

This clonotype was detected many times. This CDR3 is CASSQGTSANEQFF. The DNA of the CDR3 is TGCGCCAGCAGCCAAGGGACTAGCGCCAATGAGCAGTTCTTC. The chain is built from TRBV4-3 and TRBJ2-1, with TRBD2 matching 9 bases. CDR1 is LGHNA, CDR2 YSLEER, per germline. The CDR3 sequence is 14 residues long. V lost 1 base, J lost 6 bases, and 1 base stayed unmatched.

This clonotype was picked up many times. CDR3 sequence: CSARDGRDYEQYF. The CDR3 nucleotides are TGCAGTGCTAGAGATGGCAGGGACTACGAGCAGTACTTC. The genes are TRBV20-1 and TRBJ2-7; tentatively, D is TRBD1 (5 bases). Germline CDR1 reads DFQATT; CDR2 reads SNEGSKA (reference sequence). The CDR3 covers 13 residues. Trimming cost V 0 bases and J 3 bases, with 9 bases left between them.

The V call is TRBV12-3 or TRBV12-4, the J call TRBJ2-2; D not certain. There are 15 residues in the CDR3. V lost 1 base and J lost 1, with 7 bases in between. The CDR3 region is CASSLVQENTGELFF. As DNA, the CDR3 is TGTGCCAGCAGTTTAGTGCAGGAGAACACCGGGGAGCTGTTTTTT.

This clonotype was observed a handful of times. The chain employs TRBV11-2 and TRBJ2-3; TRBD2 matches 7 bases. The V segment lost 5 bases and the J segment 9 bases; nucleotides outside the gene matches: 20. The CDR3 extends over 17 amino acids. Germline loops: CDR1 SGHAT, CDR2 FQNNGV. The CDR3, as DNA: TGTGCCAGCAGCCAAGGCCCAGCGGGGACCTTAGTTCCGACGCAGTATTTT. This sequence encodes CASSQGPAGTLVPTQYF.

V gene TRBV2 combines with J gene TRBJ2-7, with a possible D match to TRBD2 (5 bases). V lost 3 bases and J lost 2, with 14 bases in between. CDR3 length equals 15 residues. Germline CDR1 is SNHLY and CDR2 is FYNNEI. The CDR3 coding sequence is TGTGCCAGCAGTGATTTGGACTCCGACCCCTACGAGCAGTACTTC. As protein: CASSDLDSDPYEQYF.

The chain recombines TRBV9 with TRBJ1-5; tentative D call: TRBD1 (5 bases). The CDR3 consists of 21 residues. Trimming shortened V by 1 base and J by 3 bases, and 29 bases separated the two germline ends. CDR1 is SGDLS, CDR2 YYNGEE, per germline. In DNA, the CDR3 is TGTGCCAGCAGCGTATCGGTCCCGGGCAGGGATAGGAGGGACGCCAATCAGCCCCAGCATTTT. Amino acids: CASSVSVPGRDRRDANQPQHF.

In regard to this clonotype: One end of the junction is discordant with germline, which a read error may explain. The CDR3: CASSQDRCASTDTQYF. The CDR3 coding sequence is TGCGCCAGCAGCCAAGATCGGTGCGCAAGCACAGATACCCAGTATTTT. This chain joins TRBV4-3 and TRBJ2-3; D is unclear. This CDR3 has 16 residues. CDR1 and CDR2 (germline): LGHNA, YSLEER.

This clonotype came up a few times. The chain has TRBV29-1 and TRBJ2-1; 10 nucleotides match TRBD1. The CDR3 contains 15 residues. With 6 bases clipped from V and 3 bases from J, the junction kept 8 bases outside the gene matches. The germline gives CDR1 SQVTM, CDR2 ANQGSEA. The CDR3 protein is CSVTHGQGVYNEQFF. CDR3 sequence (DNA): TGCAGCGTCACTCACGGACAGGGGGTCTACAATGAGCAGTTCTTC.

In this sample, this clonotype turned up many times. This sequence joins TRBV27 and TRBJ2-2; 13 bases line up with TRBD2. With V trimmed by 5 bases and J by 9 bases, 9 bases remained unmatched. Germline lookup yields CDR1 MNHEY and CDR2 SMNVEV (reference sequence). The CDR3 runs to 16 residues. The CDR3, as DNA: TGTGCCAGCAGTCCCGGGACTAGCGGGATGGACTGGGAGCTGTTTTTT. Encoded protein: CASSPGTSGMDWELFF.